What follows is one T cell receptor (beta chain) and its context. TCRdb's table, derived via immunoSEQ multiplex PCR, lists solely in-frame clones and lacks some. The sample yields under 200,000 clones, under 90% seen once. This entry is derived from a study of cytotoxic CD8 clonotypes in ibrutinib-treated CLL. Trimming took off 3 bases at V and 4 bases at J, with 7 bases between the two ends. Germline V gives CDR1 MDHEN, CDR2 SYDVKM. The CDR3 is 12 amino acids. V gene TRBV28 combines with J gene TRBJ2-7; no clear D gene. The sample here was PBMCs, taken after 24 months of ibrutinib treatment. The origin of this receptor is a human donor with chronic lymphocytic leukemia. CDR3 sequence reads: CASSFLRYEQYF. CDR3 nucleotide sequence: TGTGCCAGCAGTTTTTTGCGGTACGAGCAGTACTTC.